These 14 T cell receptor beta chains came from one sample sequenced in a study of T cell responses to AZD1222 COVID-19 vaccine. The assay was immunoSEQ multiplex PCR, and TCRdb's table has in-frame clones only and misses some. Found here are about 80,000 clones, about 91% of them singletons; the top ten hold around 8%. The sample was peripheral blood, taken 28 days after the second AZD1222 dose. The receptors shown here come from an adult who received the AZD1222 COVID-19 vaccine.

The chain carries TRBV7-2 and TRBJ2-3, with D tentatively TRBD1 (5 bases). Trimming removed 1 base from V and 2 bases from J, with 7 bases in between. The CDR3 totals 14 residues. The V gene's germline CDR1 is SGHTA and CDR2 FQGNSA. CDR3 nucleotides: TGTGCCAGCAGCTTAGAGGGGTCCACAGATACGCAGTATTTT. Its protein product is CASSLEGSTDTQYF.

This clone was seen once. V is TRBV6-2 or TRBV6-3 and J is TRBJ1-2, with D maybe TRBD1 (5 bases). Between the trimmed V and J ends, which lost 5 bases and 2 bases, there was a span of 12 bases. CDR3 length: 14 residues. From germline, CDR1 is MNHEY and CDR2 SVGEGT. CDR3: CASSLGGTNYGYTF. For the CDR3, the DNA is TGTGCCAGCAGTCTCGGCGGGACCAACTATGGCTACACCTTC.

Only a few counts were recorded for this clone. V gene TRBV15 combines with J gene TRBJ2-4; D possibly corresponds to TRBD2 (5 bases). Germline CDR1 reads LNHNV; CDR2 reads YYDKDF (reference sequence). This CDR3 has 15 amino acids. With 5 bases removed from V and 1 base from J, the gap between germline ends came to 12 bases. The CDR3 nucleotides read TGTGCCACCAGCCCCGTGGGCGGGGCCAAAAACATTCAGTACTTC. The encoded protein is CATSPVGGAKNIQYF.

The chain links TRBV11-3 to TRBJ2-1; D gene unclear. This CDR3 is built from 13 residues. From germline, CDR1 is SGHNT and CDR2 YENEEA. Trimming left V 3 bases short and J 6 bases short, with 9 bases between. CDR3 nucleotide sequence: TGTGCCAGCAGCTTGGACCCTCCCAATGAGCAGTTCTTC. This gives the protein CASSLDPPNEQFF.

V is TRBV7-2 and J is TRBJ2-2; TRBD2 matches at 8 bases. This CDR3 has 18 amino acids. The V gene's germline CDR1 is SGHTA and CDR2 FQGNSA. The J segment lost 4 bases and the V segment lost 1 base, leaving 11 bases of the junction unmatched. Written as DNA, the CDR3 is TGTGCCAGCAGCTTAGTACCCCCCCTAGCGGGTGCCACCGGGGAGCTGTTTTTT. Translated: CASSLVPPLAGATGELFF.

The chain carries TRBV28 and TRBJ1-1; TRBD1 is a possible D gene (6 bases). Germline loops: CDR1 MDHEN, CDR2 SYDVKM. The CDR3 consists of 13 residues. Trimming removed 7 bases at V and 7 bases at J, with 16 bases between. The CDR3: CASTDRPFIEAFF. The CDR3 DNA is TGTGCCAGCACAGACAGGCCTTTTATTGAAGCTTTCTTT.

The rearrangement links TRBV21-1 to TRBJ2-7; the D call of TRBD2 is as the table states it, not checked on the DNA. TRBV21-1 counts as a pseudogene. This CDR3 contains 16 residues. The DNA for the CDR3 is TGTGCCAGCAGCAAATTACGCCTATCTAAGATCCGCGAGCAGTACTTC. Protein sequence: CASSKLRLSKIREQYF.

CDR3: CASKSDTYEQYF. In nucleotides, the CDR3 is TGTGCCAGCAAAAGCGACACCTACGAGCAGTACTTC. V usage is TRBV28 and J usage is TRBJ2-7, with D unclear. The ends were cut back, 7 bases at V and 2 bases at J, with 9 bases in the middle. There are 12 residues in the CDR3. The germline CDR1 and CDR2 sequences are MDHEN and SYDVKM. Drawing the rest from reference TRBV28 and TRBJ2-7, the complete variable domain is DVKVTQSSRYLVKRTGEKVFLECVQDMDHENMFWYRQDPGLGLRLIYFSYDVKMKEKGDIPEGYSVSREKKERFSLILESASTNQTSMYLCASKSDTYEQYFGPGTRLTVT.

CDR3 in amino acids: CASSPGQGWKYF. Written as DNA, the CDR3 is TGTGCCAGCTCACCAGGGCAGGGGTGGAAGTACTTC. The gene calls are TRBV18 and TRBJ2-5; D is possibly TRBD1 (6 bases). Per germline, CDR1 KGHSH and CDR2 LQKENI. The CDR3 is made up of 12 amino acids. V was shortened by 2 bases and J by 12 bases, with 13 bases between the two germline ends.

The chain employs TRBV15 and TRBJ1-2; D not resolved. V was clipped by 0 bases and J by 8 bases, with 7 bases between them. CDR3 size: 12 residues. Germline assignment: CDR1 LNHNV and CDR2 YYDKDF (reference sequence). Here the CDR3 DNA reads TGTGCCACCAGCAGAGATCGAGGGGGCTACACCTTC. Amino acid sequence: CATSRDRGGYTF.

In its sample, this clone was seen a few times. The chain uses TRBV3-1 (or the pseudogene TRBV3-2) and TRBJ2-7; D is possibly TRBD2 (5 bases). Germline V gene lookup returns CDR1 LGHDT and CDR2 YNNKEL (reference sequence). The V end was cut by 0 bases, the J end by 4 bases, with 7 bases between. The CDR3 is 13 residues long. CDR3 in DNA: TGTGCCAGCAGCCAAGATACGGGGTACGAGCAGTACTTC. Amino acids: CASSQDTGYEQYF.

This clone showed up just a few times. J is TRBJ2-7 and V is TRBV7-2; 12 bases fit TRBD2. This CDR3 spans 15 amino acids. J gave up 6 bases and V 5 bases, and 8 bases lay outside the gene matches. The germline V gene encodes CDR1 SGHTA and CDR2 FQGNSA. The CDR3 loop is CASSPQLAGGGEQYF. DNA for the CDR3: TGTGCCAGCAGCCCCCAACTAGCGGGAGGAGGCGAGCAGTACTTC.

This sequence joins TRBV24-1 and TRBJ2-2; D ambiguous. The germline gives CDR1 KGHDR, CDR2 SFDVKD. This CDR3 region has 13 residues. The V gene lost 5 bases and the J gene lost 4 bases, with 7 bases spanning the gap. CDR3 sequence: CATSGFGTGELFF. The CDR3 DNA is TGTGCCACCAGTGGATTTGGCACCGGGGAGCTGTTTTTT.

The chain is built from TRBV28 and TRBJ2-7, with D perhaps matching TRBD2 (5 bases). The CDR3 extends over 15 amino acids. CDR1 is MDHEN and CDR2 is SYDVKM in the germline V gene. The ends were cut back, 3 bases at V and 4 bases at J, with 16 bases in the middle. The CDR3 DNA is TGTGCCAGCAGTTTTGTGGGAGTAACCACTTACGAGCAGTACTTC. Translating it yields CASSFVGVTTYEQYF.